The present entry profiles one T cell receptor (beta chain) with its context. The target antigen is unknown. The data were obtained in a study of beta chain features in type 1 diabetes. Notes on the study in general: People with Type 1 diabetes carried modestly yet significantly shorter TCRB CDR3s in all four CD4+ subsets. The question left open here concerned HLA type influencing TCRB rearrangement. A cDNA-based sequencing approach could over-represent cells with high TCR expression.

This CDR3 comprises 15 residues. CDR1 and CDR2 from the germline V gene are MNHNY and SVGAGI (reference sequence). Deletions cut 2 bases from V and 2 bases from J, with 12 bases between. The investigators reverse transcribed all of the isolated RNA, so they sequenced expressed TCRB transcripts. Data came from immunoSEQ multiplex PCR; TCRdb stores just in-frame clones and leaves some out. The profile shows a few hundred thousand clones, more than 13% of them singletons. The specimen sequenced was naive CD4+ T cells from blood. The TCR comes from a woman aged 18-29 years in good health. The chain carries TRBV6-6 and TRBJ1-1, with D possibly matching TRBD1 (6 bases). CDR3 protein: CASSYLTGFNTEAFF. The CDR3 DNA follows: TGTGCCAGCAGTTACCTTACAGGGTTCAACACTGAAGCTTTCTTT.